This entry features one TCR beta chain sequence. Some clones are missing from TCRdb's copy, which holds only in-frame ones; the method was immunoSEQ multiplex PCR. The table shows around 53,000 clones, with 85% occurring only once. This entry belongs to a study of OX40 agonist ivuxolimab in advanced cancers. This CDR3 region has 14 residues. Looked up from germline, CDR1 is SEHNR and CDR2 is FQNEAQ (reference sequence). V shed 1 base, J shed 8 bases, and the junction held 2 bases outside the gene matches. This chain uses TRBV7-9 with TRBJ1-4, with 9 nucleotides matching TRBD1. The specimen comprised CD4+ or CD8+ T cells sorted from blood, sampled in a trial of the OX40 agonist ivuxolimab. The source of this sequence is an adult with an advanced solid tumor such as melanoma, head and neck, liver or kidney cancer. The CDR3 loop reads CASSLGQGVEKLFF. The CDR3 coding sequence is TGTGCCAGCAGCTTAGGACAGGGGGTCGAAAAACTGTTTTTT.